This T cell receptor (beta chain) was identified in a study of blood T cell repertoires in COVID-19. Study-wide background: Material from acute and convalescent COVID-19 was sourced from the United States, Italy and Spain. In each case, the material was cDNA or gDNA derived from T cells, B-cell-depleted T cells, or PBMCs.

The trim removed 2 bases at V and 4 bases at J, leaving 8 bases unmatched. From germline, CDR1 is MNHNS and CDR2 SASEGT. The length of the CDR3 is 15 residues. The authors' processing: Amplification of reference gene primers provided the estimated nucleated cell counts. Method: immunoSEQ multiplex PCR; TCRdb's copy keeps in-frame clones and lacks some. The V and J calls and the clone size are those of that table, but D and trimming were determined from the DNA. The sample has 55,000 to 75,000 clones; less than 85% are singletons. The TCR originated in a man in his 60s with acute or convalescent COVID-19. Input material: peripheral blood. The chain links TRBV6-1 to TRBJ2-7, with 7 bases lining up with TRBD1. Written as DNA, the CDR3 is TGTGCCAGCAGTGAACTAAACAGGGGTGGTTACGAGCAGTACGTC. It codes for CASSELNRGGYEQYV.